This entry lists 18 T cell receptor beta chains sequenced from one sample in a study of early T cells in non-severe SARS-CoV-2 infection. TCRdb reprocessed the 5' RACE reads via MiXCR and lists one record per CDR3 protein. Here the sample spans roughly 56,000 distinct CDR3 sequences, about an eighth being singletons. Sequences were obtained from whole blood. Source of these receptors: an adult who was a healthcare worker with PCR-confirmed SARS-CoV-2 infection or an uninfected control (not recorded which).

There are a few counts of this clonotype. V is TRBV7-2 and J is TRBJ1-1; no firm D call. CDR3 length: 13 residues. Trimming cost V 1 base and J 3 bases, with 6 bases left between them. Germline CDR1 SGHTA, CDR2 FQGNSA. The DNA of the CDR3 is TGTGCCAGCAGCTTAGGAAGTTACACTGAAGCTTTCTTT. Amino acid sequence: CASSLGSYTEAFF.

In its sample, this clonotype was seen many times. The chain links TRBV20-1 to TRBJ1-1; no definite D call. The CDR3 loop spans 14 amino acids. Trimming left V 6 bases short and J 4 bases short, with 18 bases between. Germline V gene sequence: CDR1 DFQATT, CDR2 SNEGSKA (reference sequence). DNA of the CDR3: TGCAGTGCCCCCAAAGACATGGCTACCACTGAAGCTTTCTTT. This translates into CSAPKDMATTEAFF.

This clonotype showed up many times. The V call is TRBV7-3, the J call TRBJ1-1; possibly TRBD1 for D (5 bases). The V gene's germline CDR1 is SGHTA and CDR2 FQGTGA. This CDR3 spans 13 amino acids. Between the trimmed V and J ends, which lost 5 bases and 6 bases, there was a span of 13 bases. The CDR3 bases are TGTGCCAGCAGCCCCGGGGGAGGGGCTGAAGCTTTCTTT. Translation: CASSPGGGAEAFF.

This clonotype was counted many times. The rearrangement joins TRBV5-1 to TRBJ1-2; D remains ambiguous. The CDR3 runs to 16 residues. V lost 4 bases and J 3 bases, leaving 19 bases between the germline ends. CDR1 and CDR2 (germline): SGHRS, YFSETQ. CDR3 amino acids: CASSPPPLRQDYGYTF. As DNA, the CDR3 is TGCGCCAGCAGCCCCCCCCCGTTGAGGCAAGACTATGGCTACACCTTC.

This clonotype was counted between two and nine times. The CDR3 spells CSVGGRETQYF. CDR3 sequence (DNA): TGCAGCGTTGGAGGGAGGGAGACCCAGTACTTC. The chain has TRBV29-1 and TRBJ2-5; the D gene is possibly TRBD2 (6 bases). The CDR3 has 11 residues. Germline V CDR1 and CDR2: SQVTM, ANQGSEA. V dropped 4 bases and J dropped 5 bases, with 8 bases sitting between them.

In its sample, this clonotype was seen many times. The chain links TRBV28 to TRBJ2-3; D is ambiguous. The length of the CDR3 is 13 residues. Germline lookup yields CDR1 MDHEN and CDR2 SYDVKM. V was trimmed by 5 bases and J by 0 bases, leaving 6 bases between them. The CDR3 loop is CASSTPSTDTQYF. In nucleotides, the CDR3 is TGTGCCAGCAGTACCCCTAGCACAGATACGCAGTATTTT.

This chain links TRBV13 with TRBJ2-1; 11 positions agree with TRBD1. This CDR3 contains 21 residues. CDR1 and CDR2 (germline): PRHDT, FYEKMQ (reference sequence). J lost 7 bases, V lost 4 bases, and 24 bases had no gene match. The CDR3 DNA reads TGTGCCAGCAGCTCTAGGGACGACCGGGACAGGGGGTTAAGGGGAAGGAATGAGCAGTTCTTC. It codes for CASSSRDDRDRGLRGRNEQFF.

This clonotype was counted a few times. The chain uses TRBV7-2 and TRBJ2-7, with a tentative D call TRBD2 (5 bases). The CDR3 totals 14 residues. From germline, CDR1 is SGHTA and CDR2 FQGNSA. The V end was cut by 5 bases, the J end by 4 bases, with 15 bases between. CDR3 DNA: TGTGCCAGCAGCCCTCTGGGAGTGGTGTACGAGCAGTACTTC. Its translation: CASSPLGVVYEQYF.

The chain recombines TRBV7-3 with TRBJ1-2; D is unresolved. V lost 5 bases to trimming and J lost 4 bases, with 11 bases between them. Germline CDR1 SGHTA, CDR2 FQGTGA. The CDR3 contains 13 residues. Here the CDR3 DNA reads TGTGCCAGCAGCCGAGGGAGGGCCTATGGCTACACCTTC. Its protein product is CASSRGRAYGYTF.

This clonotype was seen repeatedly, ten times or more. The J gene is TRBJ2-7, the V gene TRBV24-1; TRBD1 agrees at 12 bases. V lost 3 bases to trimming and J lost 6 bases; unmatched junction nucleotides: 8. The CDR3 length is 16 residues. The germline V gene has CDR1 KGHDR and CDR2 SFDVKD. Written as DNA, the CDR3 is TGTGCCACCAGTGATCCCCCGGGACAGGGGGCCGCCGAGCAGTACTTC. Residues: CATSDPPGQGAAEQYF.

The genes are TRBV6-5 and TRBJ2-3, with no clear D. From germline, CDR1 is MNHEY and CDR2 SVGAGI. V shed 4 bases and J shed 4 bases, with 9 bases lying between them. The CDR3 runs to 13 residues. Here the CDR3 DNA reads TGTGCCAGCAGTTCCTATAAGCCAGATACGCAGTATTTT. Its protein product is CASSSYKPDTQYF.

This clonotype turned up a few times. The J gene is TRBJ2-7, the V gene TRBV29-1; 10 positions agree with TRBD1. The CDR3 length is 12 residues. Germline-derived CDR1 and CDR2 are SQVTM and ANQGSEA. V was pared by 6 bases and J by 4 bases, with 3 bases of the junction left unmatched. DNA for the CDR3: TGCAGCGTGAGGACAGGGGGTTACGAGCAGTACTTC. It is translated as CSVRTGGYEQYF.

This chain connects TRBV7-9 to TRBJ2-1, with D possibly being TRBD2 (5 bases). The CDR3 length is 15 residues. The V end was cut by 3 bases, the J end by 7 bases, with 16 bases between. Looked up from germline, CDR1 is SEHNR and CDR2 is FQNEAQ (reference sequence). CDR3 residues: CASSLLQNGGNEQFF. The CDR3, as DNA: TGTGCCAGCAGCTTGTTACAGAATGGAGGTAATGAGCAGTTCTTC.

V gene TRBV11-2 combines with J gene TRBJ2-5; D not resolved. The V end was cut by 1 base, the J end by 1 base, with 13 bases between. The CDR3 has 16 residues. Per germline, CDR1 SGHAT and CDR2 FQNNGV. CDR3: CASSLGFAVSQETQYF. CDR3 DNA sequence: TGTGCCAGCAGCTTAGGCTTCGCGGTGAGCCAAGAGACCCAGTACTTC.

The chain joins TRBV11-2 to TRBJ2-7; D remains unclear. CDR3 length equals 13 residues. The V gene lost 5 bases and the J gene lost 4 bases, with 12 bases spanning the gap. Germline assignment: CDR1 SGHAT and CDR2 FQNNGV. CDR3 nucleotides: TGTGCCAGCAGCCGAAGGGTTTTTTACGAGCAGTACTTC. Its translation is CASSRRVFYEQYF. Full variable domain (missing parts from reference TRBV11-2 and TRBJ2-7): EAGVAQSPRYKIIEKRQSVAFWCNPISGHATLYWYQQILGQGPKLLIQFQNNGVVDDSQLPKDRFSAERLKGVDSTLKIQPAKLEDSAVYLCASSRRVFYEQYFGPGTRLTVT.

In its sample, this clonotype was seen a few times. J is TRBJ2-7 and V is TRBV19; 8 bases align to TRBD1. Germline lookup yields CDR1 LNHDA and CDR2 SQIVND (reference sequence). CDR3 size: 14 residues. Trimming removed 5 bases from V and 3 bases from J; junction bases left unmatched: 6. In nucleotides, the CDR3 is TGTGCCAGTAGTCAGACAGGGGACCTCTACGAGCAGTACTTC. Encoded protein: CASSQTGDLYEQYF.

This sequence joins TRBV29-1 and TRBJ1-5, with D possibly being TRBD1 (5 bases). V was trimmed by 3 bases and J by 7 bases, leaving 10 bases between them. This CDR3 has 12 residues. Looked up from germline, CDR1 is SQVTM and CDR2 is ANQGSEA. The CDR3 nucleotides read TGCAGCGTTGAGGGACTAGAACAGCCCCAGCATTTT. The encoded protein is CSVEGLEQPQHF.

This chain joins TRBV20-1 and TRBJ1-1; D ambiguous. V was clipped by 6 bases and J by 1 base, with 12 bases between them. The CDR3 contains 13 residues. CDR1 is DFQATT and CDR2 is SNEGSKA in the germline V gene (reference sequence). This CDR3 reads CSAGRTKNTEAFF. The CDR3 DNA reads as TGCAGTGCCGGACGAACTAAGAACACTGAAGCTTTCTTT.